This TCR beta chain was retrieved from a study of T-cell memory formation after mild COVID-19. This clonotype has a handful of counts. Germline lookup yields CDR1 WNHNN and CDR2 SYGVQD (reference sequence). The CDR3 is 14 residues long. Trimming cost V 3 bases and J 2 bases, with 9 bases left between them. One entry per CDR3 protein results from TCRdb running MiXCR on the 5' RACE reads. This table holds around 310,000 distinct CDR3 sequences, more than 15% found once. This sequence was found in a young man who had mild COVID-19 (a few samples of this study predate the infection). Cell type and time point are not known. The sample comprised PBMCs or a T cell subset sorted from them (not recorded which). The chain is built from TRBV10-1 and TRBJ2-3; D possibly corresponds to TRBD2 (5 bases). DNA for the CDR3: TGCGCCAGCAGTGAACTAGTACCCACAGATACGCAGTATTTT. Translating gives CASSELVPTDTQYF.